Here is one T cell receptor beta chain with its context. The record originates from a study of blood T cell repertoires in COVID-19. Study as a whole: Samples taken during acute and convalescent COVID-19 were collected in the United States, Italy and Spain.

In the original processing: Estimated nucleated cell counts came from reference gene primer amplification. Sequenced by immunoSEQ multiplex PCR; TCRdb stores in-frame clones only, minus some. V and J calls and clone size come straight from that table; D and trimming were deduced from the DNA. The data hold about 400,000 clones, with roughly 86% observed a single time. J gave up 10 bases and V 3 bases, and 4 bases lay outside the gene matches. The CDR3 has 14 residues. CDR1 is SGHKS and CDR2 is YYEKEE in the germline V gene (reference sequence). Adults between roughly 18 and 95 years of age took part from about two dozen US areas.

The rearrangement joins TRBV5-5 to TRBJ1-6; 10 positions agree with TRBD1. The sequencing input was PBMCs or T cells enriched from blood (not recorded which). The sequence derives from a woman aged 35 to 49 with acute COVID-19. The DNA for the CDR3 is TGTGCCAGCAGCTCGGGACAGGGGAGCTCACCCCTCCACTTT. This encodes CASSSGQGSSPLHF.